This T cell receptor beta chain was sequenced in a study of cytomegalovirus exposure and HLA in healthy donors. It was healthy bone marrow donors who served as donors. PCR involved 60 Vbeta and 13 Jbeta primers. Repertoires were generated with immunoSEQ multiplex PCR, while TCRdb's copy carries only in-frame clones and drops some. The repertoire holds roughly 120,000 clones, about 80% seen once, with less than 3.5% in the top ten. This CDR3 spans 17 amino acids. Germline assignment: CDR1 MNHEY and CDR2 SMNVEV (reference sequence). V gave up 3 bases and J gave up 8 bases; unmatched junction bases: 15. This sequence joins TRBV27 and TRBJ2-2; 7 bases agree with TRBD1. This clonotype originated in a woman aged 35 to 49 in good health and CMV-seropositive. Sequenced material: PBMCs. As DNA, the CDR3 is TGTGCCAGCAGTTTGACCGGGACAGCTCCTGTAGCAGGGGAGCTGTTTTTT. Residues: CASSLTGTAPVAGELFF.